A selection of T cell receptor beta chains follows, all from one sample in a study of CD4+ T cells in melanoma. Produced via immunoSEQ multiplex PCR; TCRdb's table is partial and in-frame only. The profile covers over 100,000 clones, with around 93% appearing a single time and roughly 3.1% taken by the ten largest. The specimen sequenced was peripheral blood. Source of these receptors: a human donor with melanoma. Both conserved end residues are part of each CDR3. D genes are given only for firm matches. Some rows have no size entry. The others give once, few or many, or a class for an expanded clone.

V gene: TRBV13; J gene: TRBJ2-3; clone size: NA; D gene: TRBD2; CDR3 protein: CASSPQSGRLTDTQYF; CDR3 DNA: TGTGCCAGCAGCCCCCAAAGCGGGAGGCTCACAGATACGCAGTATTTT
V gene: TRBV19; J gene: TRBJ1-1; clone size: NA; D gene: TRBD1; CDR3 protein: CASSGRQGALSEAFF; CDR3 DNA: TGTGCCAGTAGTGGACGACAGGGGGCGCTTTCTGAAGCTTTCTTT
V gene: TRBV10-3; J gene: TRBJ2-6; clone size: once; D gene: NA; CDR3 protein: CAISESGQSSGANVLTF; CDR3 DNA: TGTGCCATCAGTGAGAGCGGCCAGAGCTCTGGGGCCAACGTCCTGACTTTC
V gene: TRBV6-5; J gene: TRBJ1-1; clone size: NA; D gene: NA; CDR3 protein: CASHAGFSTEAFF; CDR3 DNA: TGTGCCAGCCATGCGGGGTTTTCCACTGAAGCTTTCTTT
V gene: TRBV27; J gene: TRBJ2-2; clone size: NA; D gene: NA; CDR3 protein: CASSLIRGYSGELFF; CDR3 DNA: TGTGCCAGCAGTTTAATCCGAGGTTATTCCGGGGAGCTGTTTTTT
V gene: TRBV5-1; J gene: TRBJ2-3; clone size: NA; D gene: NA; CDR3 protein: CASSFFLGLGDTQYF; CDR3 DNA: TGCGCCAGCAGCTTCTTCCTAGGGTTGGGAGATACGCAGTATTTT
V gene: TRBV7-2; J gene: TRBJ1-5; clone size: NA; D gene: NA; CDR3 protein: CASSFLGWDNQPQHF; CDR3 DNA: TGTGCCAGCAGCTTCTTAGGGTGGGACAATCAGCCCCAGCATTTT
V gene: TRBV7-3; J gene: TRBJ2-3; clone size: NA; D gene: NA; CDR3 protein: CASSLRGPQDTQYF; CDR3 DNA: TGTGCCAGCAGCTTACGGGGGCCCCAGGATACGCAGTATTTT
V gene: TRBV6-6; J gene: TRBJ2-1; clone size: NA; D gene: NA; CDR3 protein: CASHSDRFSYNEQFF; CDR3 DNA: TGTGCCAGTCACTCAGACCGGTTTTCCTACAATGAGCAGTTCTTC
V gene: TRBV5-5; J gene: TRBJ2-7; clone size: NA; D gene: NA; CDR3 protein: CASSLEGVASYEQYF; CDR3 DNA: TGTGCCAGCAGCTTGGAAGGGGTAGCCTCCTACGAGCAGTACTTC
V gene: TRBV14; J gene: TRBJ2-3; clone size: NA; D gene: NA; CDR3 protein: CASSQSSANTQYF; CDR3 DNA: TGTGCCAGCAGCCAGTCCAGCGCGAATACGCAGTATTTT
V gene: TRBV19; J gene: TRBJ1-4; clone size: NA; D gene: NA; CDR3 protein: CASSSGTYFGEKLFF; CDR3 DNA: TGTGCCAGTAGTTCCGGGACGTACTTCGGTGAAAAACTGTTTTTT
V gene: TRBV7-9; J gene: TRBJ2-1; clone size: NA; D gene: TRBD1; CDR3 protein: CASTTGSSYNEQFF; CDR3 DNA: TGTGCCAGCACGACAGGGAGCTCCTACAATGAGCAGTTCTTC
V gene: TRBV4-3; J gene: TRBJ2-2; clone size: NA; D gene: TRBD1; CDR3 protein: CASSLRQGPHTGELFF; CDR3 DNA: TGCGCCAGCAGCCTGAGACAGGGGCCTCACACCGGGGAGCTGTTTTTT
V gene: TRBV29-1; J gene: TRBJ1-1; clone size: once; D gene: TRBD1; CDR3 protein: CSAQGQGGTEAFF; CDR3 DNA: TGCAGCGCCCAGGGACAGGGTGGGACTGAAGCTTTCTTT
V gene: TRBV28; J gene: TRBJ2-7; clone size: once; D gene: NA; CDR3 protein: CASSLQGSSYEQYF; CDR3 DNA: TGTGCCAGCAGCCTACAGGGCAGCTCCTACGAGCAGTACTTC
V gene: TRBV7-9; J gene: TRBJ1-6; clone size: few; D gene: TRBD1; CDR3 protein: CASSMDRVGNSPLHF; CDR3 DNA: TGTGCCAGCAGCATGGACAGGGTAGGCAATTCACCCCTCCACTTT
V gene: TRBV15; J gene: TRBJ1-2; clone size: NA; D gene: TRBD1; CDR3 protein: CATSRDRGRGLDYGYTF; CDR3 DNA: TGTGCCACCAGCAGAGATCGTGGCAGGGGGCTGGACTATGGCTACACCTTC
V gene: TRBV18; J gene: TRBJ2-5; clone size: NA; D gene: NA; CDR3 protein: CASSPAGALRETQYF; CDR3 DNA: TGTGCCAGCTCACCAGCTGGGGCGCTTCGGGAGACCCAGTACTTC
V gene: TRBV6-4; J gene: TRBJ2-2; clone size: NA; D gene: TRBD2; CDR3 protein: CASSDSGGPTGELFF; CDR3 DNA: TGTGCCAGCAGCGATAGCGGGGGCCCCACCGGGGAGCTGTTTTTT
V gene: TRBV19; J gene: TRBJ2-1; clone size: NA; D gene: TRBD2; CDR3 protein: CASKETSGTGEQFF; CDR3 DNA: TGTGCCAGTAAAGAGACTAGCGGGACGGGTGAGCAGTTCTTC
V gene: TRBV6-6; J gene: TRBJ2-7; clone size: NA; D gene: TRBD2; CDR3 protein: CASRPTSGNYEQYF; CDR3 DNA: TGTGCCAGCAGACCAACTAGCGGGAACTACGAGCAGTACTTC
V gene: TRBV29-1; J gene: TRBJ1-1; clone size: NA; D gene: NA; CDR3 protein: CSVAGTGSLGAFF; CDR3 DNA: TGCAGCGTTGCCGGGACCGGATCCCTCGGGGCTTTCTTT
V gene: TRBV4-3; J gene: TRBJ1-4; clone size: NA; D gene: NA; CDR3 protein: CASSQDFGRTGEKLFF; CDR3 DNA: TGCGCCAGCAGCCAAGACTTCGGCAGGACGGGTGAAAAACTGTTTTTT
V gene: TRBV6-1; J gene: TRBJ2-7; clone size: NA; D gene: NA; CDR3 protein: CASSEVTSLEQYF; CDR3 DNA: TGTGCCAGCAGTGAAGTTACTAGCCTCGAGCAGTACTTC
V gene: TRBV7-2; J gene: TRBJ2-3; clone size: NA; D gene: TRBD2; CDR3 protein: CASSPRGGSPGTQYF; CDR3 DNA: TGTGCCAGCAGCCCCCGGGGGGGTTCCCCCGGGACGCAGTATTTT
V gene: TRBV6-5; J gene: TRBJ1-2; clone size: NA; D gene: TRBD1; CDR3 protein: CASSRQGPINYGYTF; CDR3 DNA: TGTGCCAGCAGTCGACAGGGGCCTATCAACTATGGCTACACCTTC
V gene: TRBV29-1; J gene: TRBJ1-1; clone size: NA; D gene: NA; CDR3 protein: CSAPREGNTEAFF; CDR3 DNA: TGCAGCGCCCCCAGGGAGGGGAACACTGAAGCTTTCTTT
V gene: TRBV5-5; J gene: TRBJ2-5; clone size: once; D gene: TRBD1; CDR3 protein: CASSWVMGQGETQYF; CDR3 DNA: TGTGCCAGCAGCTGGGTCATGGGACAGGGGGAGACCCAGTACTTC
V gene: TRBV11-2; J gene: TRBJ2-7; clone size: NA; D gene: TRBD1; CDR3 protein: CASSLLRGPYEQYF; CDR3 DNA: TGTGCCAGCAGCTTATTAAGGGGGCCATACGAGCAGTACTTC
V gene: TRBV14; J gene: TRBJ2-7; clone size: NA; D gene: NA; CDR3 protein: CASSQANYEQYF; CDR3 DNA: TGTGCCAGCAGCCAAGCCAACTACGAGCAGTACTTC
V gene: TRBV5-6; J gene: TRBJ1-2; clone size: NA; D gene: NA; CDR3 protein: CASSILRAPGSYGYTF; CDR3 DNA: TGTGCCAGCAGCATTCTCCGGGCCCCGGGGTCCTATGGCTACACCTTC
V gene: TRBV28; J gene: TRBJ2-6; clone size: NA; D gene: TRBD2; CDR3 protein: CASIRTSGGPIHSGANVLTF; CDR3 DNA: TGTGCCAGCATCCGGACTAGCGGGGGGCCTATACACTCTGGGGCCAACGTCCTGACTTTC
V gene: TRBV9; J gene: TRBJ2-7; clone size: NA; D gene: NA; CDR3 protein: CASSVGAGDSYEQYF; CDR3 DNA: TGTGCCAGCAGCGTAGGTGCAGGGGACTCCTACGAGCAGTACTTC
V gene: TRBV2; J gene: TRBJ2-5; clone size: NA; D gene: NA; CDR3 protein: CASRSNQETQYF; CDR3 DNA: TGTGCCAGCCGGTCGAACCAAGAGACCCAGTACTTC
V gene: TRBV5-4; J gene: TRBJ2-1; clone size: NA; D gene: TRBD2; CDR3 protein: CASSLRGGGYNEQFF; CDR3 DNA: TGTGCCAGCAGCTTGAGGGGCGGGGGATACAATGAGCAGTTCTTC
V gene: TRBV19; J gene: TRBJ1-2; clone size: NA; D gene: TRBD1; CDR3 protein: CASTPGQGARLDYGYTF; CDR3 DNA: TGTGCCAGTACCCCGGGACAGGGGGCGCGCCTCGACTATGGCTACACCTTC
V gene: TRBV7-3; J gene: TRBJ1-1; clone size: NA; D gene: NA; CDR3 protein: CASSMGRGGPMNTEAFF; CDR3 DNA: TGTGCCAGCAGCATGGGGAGGGGGGGCCCTATGAACACTGAAGCTTTCTTT
V gene: TRBV21-1; J gene: TRBJ2-7; clone size: once; D gene: NA; CDR3 protein: CATTGGQGDPYEQYF; CDR3 DNA: TGTGCCACCACGGGGGGCCAGGGCGACCCCTACGAGCAGTACTTC
V gene: TRBV7-3; J gene: TRBJ2-1; clone size: NA; D gene: NA; CDR3 protein: CASRPGGERRNEQFF; CDR3 DNA: TGTGCCAGCAGGCCCGGCGGGGAGCGCCGGAATGAGCAGTTCTTC
V gene: TRBV2; J gene: TRBJ2-7; clone size: NA; D gene: NA; CDR3 protein: CASRPGYDSGEQYF; CDR3 DNA: TGTGCCAGCAGACCGGGCTACGATTCGGGCGAGCAGTACTTC
V gene: TRBV18; J gene: TRBJ1-2; clone size: NA; D gene: NA; CDR3 protein: CASSPAEGYTF; CDR3 DNA: TGTGCCAGCTCACCCGCAGAAGGCTACACCTTC
V gene: TRBV5-4; J gene: TRBJ1-6; clone size: NA; D gene: NA; CDR3 protein: CASSLRGAPSPLHF; CDR3 DNA: TGTGCCAGCAGCTTGCGGGGGGCACCTTCACCCCTCCACTTT
V gene: TRBV5-8; J gene: TRBJ2-1; clone size: NA; D gene: NA; CDR3 protein: CASSLGPAEDYNEQFF; CDR3 DNA: TGTGCCAGCAGCTTGGGCCCAGCGGAAGACTACAATGAGCAGTTCTTC
V gene: TRBV11-3; J gene: TRBJ2-1; clone size: NA; D gene: NA; CDR3 protein: CASSQGQQFEQFF; CDR3 DNA: TGTGCCAGCAGTCAAGGGCAGCAGTTCGAGCAGTTCTTC
V gene: TRBV6-5; J gene: TRBJ1-2; clone size: few; D gene: TRBD1; CDR3 protein: CATKTGKRPGYTF; CDR3 DNA: TGTGCCACCAAGACAGGGAAGAGGCCTGGCTACACCTTC
V gene: TRBV6-5; J gene: TRBJ2-3; clone size: NA; D gene: NA; CDR3 protein: CASRGSGRSDTQYF; CDR3 DNA: TGTGCCAGCAGGGGGAGCGGCAGGTCAGATACGCAGTATTTT
V gene: TRBV11-2; J gene: TRBJ2-2; clone size: NA; D gene: NA; CDR3 protein: CASTQTGARTGELFF; CDR3 DNA: TGTGCCAGCACCCAGACCGGGGCGAGGACCGGGGAGCTGTTTTTT
V gene: TRBV6-6; J gene: TRBJ1-2; clone size: NA; D gene: NA; CDR3 protein: CASALDNQMGYGYTF; CDR3 DNA: TGTGCCAGCGCGCTGGACAACCAAATGGGCTATGGCTACACCTTC
V gene: TRBV7-9; J gene: TRBJ2-7; clone size: NA; D gene: NA; CDR3 protein: CASSLIPRDFKPYEQYF; CDR3 DNA: TGTGCCAGCAGCTTAATACCCCGGGACTTCAAACCCTACGAGCAGTACTTC